This T cell receptor (beta chain) was sequenced in a study of a mutant IDH1 vaccine in newly diagnosed glioma. As for the study in general: Every participant had undergone radiotherapy, temozolomide, or both before, and most underwent both. General study results and limits: Vaccination induced immune responses in about 93% of patients.

This table comes from immunoSEQ multiplex PCR, and its TCRdb copy is limited to in-frame clones, with some not included. Of roughly 32,000 clones in the sample, approximately 90% were seen once. Concerning this clone: The antigen is undetermined.

Time point of the sample: week 47, end of study. A 20-mer mutant IDH1 peptide at 300 ug was injected subcutaneously with topical imiquimod. The CDR3 is 16 amino acids. V trimming: 0 bases; J trimming: 6 bases; junction bases outside the gene matches: 5. CDR1 and CDR2 from the germline V gene are ENHRY and SYGVKD. The TCR was taken from a middle-aged man with glioma. The material sequenced was PBMCs, taken from a glioma patient whose treatment included an IDH1 peptide vaccine. The chain joins TRBV10-3 to TRBJ1-6; 7 bases match TRBD1. As DNA, the CDR3 is TGTGCCATCAGTGAGTCCGACAGGGAACTTAATTCACCCCTCCACTTT. Its protein product is CAISESDRELNSPLHF.